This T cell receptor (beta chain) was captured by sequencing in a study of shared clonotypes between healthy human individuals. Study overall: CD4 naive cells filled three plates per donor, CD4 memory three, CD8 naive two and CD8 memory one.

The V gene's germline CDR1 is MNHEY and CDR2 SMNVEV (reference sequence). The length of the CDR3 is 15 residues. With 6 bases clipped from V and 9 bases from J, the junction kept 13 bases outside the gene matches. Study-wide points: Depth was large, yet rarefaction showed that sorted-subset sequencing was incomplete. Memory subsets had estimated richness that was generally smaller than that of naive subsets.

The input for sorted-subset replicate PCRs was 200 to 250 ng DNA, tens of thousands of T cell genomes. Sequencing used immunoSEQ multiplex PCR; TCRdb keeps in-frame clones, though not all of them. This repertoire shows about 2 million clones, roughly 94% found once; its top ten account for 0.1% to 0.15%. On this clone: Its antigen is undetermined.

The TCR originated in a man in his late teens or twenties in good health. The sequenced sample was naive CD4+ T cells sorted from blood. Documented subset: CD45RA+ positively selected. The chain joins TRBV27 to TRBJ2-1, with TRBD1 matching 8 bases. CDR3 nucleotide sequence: TGTGCCAGCAGCAAAACCCCAGGGGGCTTCGGTGAGCAGTTCTTC. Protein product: CASSKTPGGFGEQFF.